Listed below are T cell receptor beta chains from one sample, sequenced in a study of blood T cell repertoires in COVID-19. Here immunoSEQ multiplex PCR was the method, and the copy in TCRdb shows in-frame clones only, minus some. Of 280,000 or so clones listed, approximately 88% were seen once; the top ten hold under 8%. The sequenced sample was peripheral blood. The receptors shown here come from a woman aged 25-40 years who had recovered from COVID-19. The CDR3 runs from the conserved cysteine through the conserved F or W. Fields, in order: D gene, V gene, clone size, J gene, CDR3 protein, CDR3 DNA. A D gene is named only where the DNA matches it firmly. A clone size is listed for some rows: how often the clone was seen (once, few, many), or a class if it is expanded.

>.|TRBV5-1|.|TRBJ2-5
CASSLGLHRTQYF
TGCGCCAGCAGCTTGGGACTTCATAGGACCCAGTACTTC
>TRBD1|TRBV4-3|.|TRBJ2-5
CASSRGQGAMETQYF
TGCGCCAGCAGCCGTGGACAGGGGGCAATGGAGACCCAGTACTTC
>.|TRBV5-6|.|TRBJ2-7
CASSFSIGQTYEQYF
TGTGCCAGCAGCTTTAGTATAGGACAAACCTACGAGCAGTACTTC
>TRBD1|TRBV28|.|TRBJ1-1
CASRGQGRNTEAFF
TGTGCCAGCAGGGGACAGGGGAGGAACACTGAAGCTTTCTTT
>.|TRBV5-1|.|TRBJ2-1
CASSVGLASSYNEQFF
TGCGCCAGCAGCGTGGGATTAGCTAGCTCCTACAATGAGCAGTTCTTC
>TRBD2|TRBV27|.|TRBJ2-1
CASSPLRLAGNEQFF
TGTGCCAGCAGTCCCCTTCGACTAGCGGGCAATGAGCAGTTCTTC
>.|TRBV7-3|few|TRBJ1-1
CASSPTPAIQGTEAFF
TGTGCCAGCAGCCCGACCCCGGCCATTCAGGGAACTGAAGCTTTCTTT
>TRBD1|TRBV6-2/TRBV6-3|.|TRBJ2-3
CASRPRDRGTDTQYF
TGTGCCAGCAGACCTCGGGACAGGGGGACAGATACGCAGTATTTT
>TRBD1|TRBV29-1|.|TRBJ2-5
CSVTPGQQETQYF
TGCAGCGTTACTCCGGGACAGCAAGAGACCCAGTACTTC
>.|TRBV7-9|.|TRBJ2-7
CASSYHRGNSYEQYF
TGTGCCAGCAGCTATCACCGGGGGAACTCCTACGAGCAGTACTTC
>.|TRBV7-8|.|TRBJ2-3
CASSSRIIRDFEGTDTQYF
TGTGCCAGCAGCTCGCGAATCATCCGGGACTTTGAGGGCACAGATACGCAGTATTTT
>.|TRBV6-5|.|TRBJ1-4
CASSVYPTNEKLFF
TGTGCCAGCAGCGTATATCCAACTAATGAAAAACTGTTTTTT
>.|TRBV5-1|once|TRBJ2-3
CASSLGLRDTQYF
TGCGCCAGCAGCTTGGGGTTGAGAGATACGCAGTATTTT
>.|TRBV5-1|.|TRBJ1-2
CASSHKSGDYGYTF
TGCGCCAGCAGTCATAAGTCAGGGGACTATGGCTACACCTTC
>TRBD1|TRBV4-3|once|TRBJ1-1
CASSQEQGLGTEAFF
TGCGCCAGCAGCCAAGAACAGGGGTTGGGAACTGAAGCTTTCTTT
>TRBD1|TRBV3-1/TRBV3-2|.|TRBJ1-2
CASSLGTGGESHGYTF
TGTGCCAGCAGCCTCGGGACAGGGGGCGAATCTCATGGCTACACCTTC
>TRBD1|TRBV15|once|TRBJ1-2
CATSADRGVGYTF
TGTGCCACCAGTGCGGACAGGGGGGTAGGCTACACCTTC
>.|TRBV1|.|TRBJ1-2
CTSSQDSGYTF
TGCACCAGCAGCCAAGATTCAGGCTACACCTTC
>.|TRBV5-5|.|TRBJ1-5
CASSLEAGSEQPQHF
TGTGCCAGCAGCTTGGAGGCGGGTAGCGAGCAGCCCCAGCATTTT
>TRBD2|TRBV5-1|.|TRBJ2-5
CASSFLAGIQETQYF
TGCGCCAGCAGCTTTTTAGCGGGGATCCAAGAGACCCAGTACTTC
>TRBD2|TRBV7-3|.|TRBJ2-1
CASSLVAGSYNEQFF
TGTGCCAGCAGCTTAGTAGCGGGGAGCTACAATGAGCAGTTCTTC
>.|TRBV24-1|.|TRBJ1-2
CATSDSSFRGDHYGYTF
TGTGCCACCAGTGATTCCTCTTTCAGGGGAGACCACTATGGCTACACCTTC
>TRBD1|TRBV6-5|.|TRBJ1-2
CASSPGTGGRYGYTF
TGTGCCAGCAGTCCCGGGACAGGGGGCCGCTATGGCTACACCTTC
>.|TRBV15|.|TRBJ1-6
CATSRQNSPLHF
TGTGCCACCAGCAGGCAGAATTCACCCCTCCACTTT
>TRBD2|TRBV5-4|once|TRBJ2-1
CASSFYSGAYNEQFF
TGTGCCAGCAGTTTCTATAGCGGGGCATACAATGAGCAGTTCTTC
>TRBD1|TRBV28|few|TRBJ2-5
CASSTRSGTAETQYF
TGTGCCAGCAGTACGCGGTCCGGGACAGCGGAGACCCAGTACTTC
>.|TRBV5-1|.|TRBJ2-2
CASSWDLNTGELFF
TGCGCCAGCAGCTGGGACTTGAACACCGGGGAGCTGTTTTTT
>.|TRBV28|.|TRBJ2-1
CATNSARFPPYNEQFF
TGTGCCACTAATTCTGCCCGGTTCCCTCCCTACAATGAGCAGTTCTTC
>TRBD1|TRBV3-1/TRBV3-2|.|TRBJ1-1
CASSPETGEWETFF
TGTGCCAGCAGCCCCGAGACAGGGGAGTGGGAAACTTTCTTT
>.|TRBV11-2|.|TRBJ2-7
CASSLVQGSGSYEQYF
TGTGCCAGCAGCTTAGTACAGGGATCTGGCTCCTACGAGCAGTACTTC
>.|TRBV5-1|.|TRBJ1-1
CASDEGGRNTEAFF
TGCGCCAGCGATGAGGGCGGTAGGAACACTGAAGCTTTCTTT
>TRBD1|TRBV7-8|.|TRBJ2-4
CASSPGQGQNIQYF
TGTGCCAGCAGCCCGGGACAGGGTCAAAACATTCAGTACTTC
>TRBD1|TRBV6-2/TRBV6-3|.|TRBJ2-3
CASSYWTGRTDTQYF
TGTGCCAGCAGTTACTGGACAGGACGTACAGATACGCAGTATTTT
>.|TRBV14|once|TRBJ2-5
CASSQSPFQETQYF
TGTGCCAGCAGCCAATCCCCGTTCCAAGAGACCCAGTACTTC
>TRBD2|TRBV5-1|.|TRBJ2-1
CASSPRLAGGPYNEQFF
TGCGCCAGCAGCCCGCGACTAGCGGGGGGCCCCTACAATGAGCAGTTCTTC
>.|TRBV7-2|.|TRBJ2-3
CASSPQYRWGTDTQYF
TGTGCCAGCAGCCCCCAATACAGGTGGGGCACAGATACGCAGTATTTT
>.|TRBV20-1|.|TRBJ2-7
CSASGYEQYF
TGCAGTGCATCGGGGTACGAGCAGTACTTC
>TRBD1|TRBV6-5|.|TRBJ1-6
CASSRGQGPNSPLHF
TGTGCCAGCAGTAGAGGACAGGGACCCAATTCACCCCTCCACTTT
>TRBD1|TRBV7-9|once|TRBJ2-1
CASSIGTGGYNEQFF
TGTGCCAGCAGCATAGGGACAGGAGGGTACAATGAGCAGTTCTTC
>.|TRBV12-3/TRBV12-4|.|TRBJ2-1
CASISPGNEQFF
TGTGCCAGCATCAGTCCGGGCAATGAGCAGTTCTTC
>.|TRBV6-5|.|TRBJ1-1
CASLPGPKNTEAFF
TGTGCCAGCCTGCCAGGGCCGAAGAACACTGAAGCTTTCTTT
>TRBD1|TRBV5-1|.|TRBJ2-7
CASSWGQGVSYEQYF
TGCGCCAGCAGCTGGGGACAGGGAGTTTCGTACGAGCAGTACTTC
>TRBD1|TRBV19|.|TRBJ1-5
CASRGQGRQPQHF
TGTGCCAGTAGAGGACAGGGGCGTCAGCCCCAGCATTTT
>TRBD1|TRBV27|.|TRBJ1-2
CASSPRTGGFYGYTF
TGTGCCAGCAGTCCCAGGACAGGGGGCTTCTATGGCTACACCTTC
>TRBD1|TRBV11-3|.|TRBJ2-2
CASSLGQGADTGELFF
TGTGCCAGCAGCTTAGGGCAGGGGGCAGACACCGGGGAGCTGTTTTTT
>TRBD1|TRBV19|.|TRBJ1-4
CASRKSQGARGEKLFF
TGTGCCAGTAGGAAAAGCCAGGGGGCCCGAGGCGAAAAACTGTTTTTT
>.|TRBV5-6|.|TRBJ2-3
CASSLELRRSRSTDTQYF
TGTGCCAGCAGCTTGGAGTTGAGGAGGAGCAGAAGCACAGATACGCAGTATTTT
>.|TRBV6-5|once|TRBJ1-1
CASEGRGVTEAFF
TGTGCCAGCGAGGGACGGGGGGTGACTGAAGCTTTCTTT
>.|TRBV18|.|TRBJ1-3
CASSLNRRAGNTIYF
TGTGCCAGCTCACTTAACAGGAGGGCTGGAAACACCATATATTTT
>TRBD2|TRBV7-9|.|TRBJ2-1
CASSSPPPERGGYEQFF
TGTGCCAGCAGCTCCCCACCGCCCGAACGGGGGGGGTATGAGCAGTTCTTC
>.|TRBV6-4|.|TRBJ1-2
CASSDSGRTNYGYTF
TGTGCCAGCAGTGACTCGGGCCGAACTAACTATGGCTACACCTTC